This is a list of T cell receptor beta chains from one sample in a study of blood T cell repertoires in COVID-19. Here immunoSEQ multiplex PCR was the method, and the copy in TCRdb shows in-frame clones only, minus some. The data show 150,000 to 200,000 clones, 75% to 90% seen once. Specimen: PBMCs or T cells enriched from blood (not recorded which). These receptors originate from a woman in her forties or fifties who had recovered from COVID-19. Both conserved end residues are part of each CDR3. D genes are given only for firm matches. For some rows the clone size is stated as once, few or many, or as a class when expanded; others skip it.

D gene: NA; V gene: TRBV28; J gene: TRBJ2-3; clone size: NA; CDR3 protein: CASSTGYTDTQYF; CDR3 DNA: TGTGCCAGCAGCACAGGGTACACAGATACGCAGTATTTT
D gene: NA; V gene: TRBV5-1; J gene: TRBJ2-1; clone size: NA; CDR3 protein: CASSLAGQTSGLDEQFF; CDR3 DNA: TGCGCCAGCAGCTTGGCCGGTCAAACTAGTGGCCTAGATGAGCAGTTCTTC
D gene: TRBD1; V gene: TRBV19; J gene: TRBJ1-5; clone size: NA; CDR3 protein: CASTDRGQPQHF; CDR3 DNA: TGTGCCAGTACTGACAGGGGTCAGCCCCAGCATTTT
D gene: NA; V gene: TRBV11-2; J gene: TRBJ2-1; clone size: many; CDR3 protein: CASSFRDEQFF; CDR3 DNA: TGTGCCAGCAGCTTCAGGGATGAGCAGTTCTTC
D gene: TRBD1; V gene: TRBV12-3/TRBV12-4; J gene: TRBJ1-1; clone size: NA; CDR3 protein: CASSGQGKWEAFF; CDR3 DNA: TGTGCCAGCAGTGGACAGGGGAAATGGGAAGCTTTCTTT
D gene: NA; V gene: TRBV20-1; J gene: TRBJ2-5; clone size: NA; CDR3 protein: CSANRRETQYF; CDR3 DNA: TGCAGTGCTAATAGGAGGGAGACCCAGTACTTC
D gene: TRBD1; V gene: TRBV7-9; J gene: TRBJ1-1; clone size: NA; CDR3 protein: CASSLRSDRGEVAFF; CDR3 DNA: TGTGCCAGCAGCTTAAGGTCGGACAGGGGCGAAGTAGCTTTCTTT
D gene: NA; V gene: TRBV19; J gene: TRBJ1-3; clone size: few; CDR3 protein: CASSQTWSGNTIYF; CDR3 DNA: TGTGCCAGTAGTCAAACTTGGTCTGGAAACACCATATATTTT
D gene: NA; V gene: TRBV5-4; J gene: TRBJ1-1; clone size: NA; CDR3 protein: CASSDFPGKTEAFF; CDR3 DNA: TGTGCCAGCAGCGACTTCCCGGGGAAGACTGAAGCTTTCTTT
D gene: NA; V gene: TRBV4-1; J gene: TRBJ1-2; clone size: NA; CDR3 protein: CASSQIGLSLGYGYTF; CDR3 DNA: TGCGCCAGCAGCCAAATAGGACTGAGTTTGGGCTATGGCTACACCTTC
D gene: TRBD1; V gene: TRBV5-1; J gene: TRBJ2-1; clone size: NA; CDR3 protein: CASSFGTVGGEQFF; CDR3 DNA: TGCGCCAGCAGCTTCGGGACAGTTGGTGGTGAGCAGTTCTTC
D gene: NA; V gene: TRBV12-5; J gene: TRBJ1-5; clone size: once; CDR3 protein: CASGLGSGQTFSNQPQHF; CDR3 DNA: TGTGCTAGTGGTTTGGGATCCGGACAGACTTTTAGCAATCAGCCCCAGCATTTT
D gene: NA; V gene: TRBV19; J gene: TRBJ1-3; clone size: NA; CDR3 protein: CASATGPSGNTIYF; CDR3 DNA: TGTGCCAGTGCAACAGGGCCCTCTGGAAACACCATATATTTT
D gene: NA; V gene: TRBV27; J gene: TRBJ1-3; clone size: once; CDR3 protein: CASSLSNPTTGSTTIYF; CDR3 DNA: TGTGCCAGCAGTTTATCGAACCCCACGACAGGTTCTACCACCATATATTTT
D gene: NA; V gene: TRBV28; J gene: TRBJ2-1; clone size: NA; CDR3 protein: CASSLWSAGSGDEQFF; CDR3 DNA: TGTGCCAGCAGTTTATGGTCGGCGGGGTCGGGAGATGAGCAGTTCTTC
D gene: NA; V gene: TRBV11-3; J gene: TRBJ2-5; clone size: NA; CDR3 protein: CASSPGNQETQYF; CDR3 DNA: TGTGCCAGCAGCCCAGGTAACCAAGAGACCCAGTACTTC
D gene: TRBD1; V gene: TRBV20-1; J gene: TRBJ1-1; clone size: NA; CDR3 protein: CSASGTGEAFF; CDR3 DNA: TGCAGTGCGTCTGGGACAGGGGAAGCTTTCTTT
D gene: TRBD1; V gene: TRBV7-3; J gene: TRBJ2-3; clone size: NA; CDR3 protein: CASSGTGGSDTQYF; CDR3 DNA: TGTGCCAGCTCCGGGACAGGGGGCTCAGATACGCAGTATTTT
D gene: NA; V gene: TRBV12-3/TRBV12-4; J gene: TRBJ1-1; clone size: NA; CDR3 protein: CASSFSRNTEAFF; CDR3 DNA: TGTGCCAGCAGTTTTTCTAGGAACACTGAAGCTTTCTTT
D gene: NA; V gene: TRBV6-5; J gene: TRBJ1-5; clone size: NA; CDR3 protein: CASRFTPNGNQPQHF; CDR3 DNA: TGTGCCAGCAGATTTACACCAAATGGCAATCAGCCCCAGCATTTT
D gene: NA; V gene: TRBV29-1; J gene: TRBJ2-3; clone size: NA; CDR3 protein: CSVEFIWASTSTDTQYF; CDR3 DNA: TGCAGCGTTGAATTTATTTGGGCAAGTACTAGCACAGATACGCAGTATTTT
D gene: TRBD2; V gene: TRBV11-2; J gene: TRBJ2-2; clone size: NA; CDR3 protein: CASSFRLAGSTGELFF; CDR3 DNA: TGTGCCAGCAGCTTTCGACTAGCGGGAAGCACCGGGGAGCTGTTTTTT
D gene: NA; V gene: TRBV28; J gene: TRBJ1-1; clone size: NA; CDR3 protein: CASSFGGATEAFF; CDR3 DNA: TGTGCCAGCAGTTTCGGGGGGGCCACTGAAGCTTTCTTT
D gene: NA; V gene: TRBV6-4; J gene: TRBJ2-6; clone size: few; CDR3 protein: CASSRDLSSGANVLTF; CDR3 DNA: TGTGCCAGCAGCAGGGACTTGAGCTCTGGGGCCAACGTCCTGACTTTC
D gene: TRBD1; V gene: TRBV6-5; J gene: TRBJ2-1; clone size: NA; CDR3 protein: CASRDDRGTDEQFF; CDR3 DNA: TGTGCCAGCAGGGATGACAGGGGGACGGATGAGCAGTTCTTC
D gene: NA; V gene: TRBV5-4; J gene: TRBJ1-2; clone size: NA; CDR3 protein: CASSAGITGYTF; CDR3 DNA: TGTGCCAGCAGCGCGGGGATTACGGGCTACACCTTC
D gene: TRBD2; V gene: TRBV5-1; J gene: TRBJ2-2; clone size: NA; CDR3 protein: CASSLVGLAGPGTGELFF; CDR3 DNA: TGCGCCAGCAGCTTGGTGGGACTAGCGGGCCCCGGCACCGGGGAGCTGTTTTTT
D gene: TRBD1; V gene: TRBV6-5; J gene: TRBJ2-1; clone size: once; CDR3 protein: CASRKGANEQFF; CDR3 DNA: TGTGCCAGCAGGAAGGGGGCGAATGAGCAGTTCTTC
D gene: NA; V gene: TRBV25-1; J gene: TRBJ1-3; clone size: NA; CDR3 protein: CASGTPGSGNTIYF; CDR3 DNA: TGTGCCAGCGGCACCCCGGGCTCTGGAAACACCATATATTTT
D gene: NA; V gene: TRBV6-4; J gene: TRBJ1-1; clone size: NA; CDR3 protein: CASSPHGGREAFF; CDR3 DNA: TGTGCCAGCAGTCCCCACGGCGGCCGGGAAGCTTTCTTT
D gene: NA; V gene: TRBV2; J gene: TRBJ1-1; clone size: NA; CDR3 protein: CASSEVVALTEAFF; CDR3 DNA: TGTGCCAGCAGTGAGGTGGTGGCCCTCACTGAAGCTTTCTTT
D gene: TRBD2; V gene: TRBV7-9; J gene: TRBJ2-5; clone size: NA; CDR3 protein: CASSRTSGGFRETQYF; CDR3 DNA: TGTGCCAGCAGCAGAACTAGCGGGGGGTTCCGGGAGACCCAGTACTTC
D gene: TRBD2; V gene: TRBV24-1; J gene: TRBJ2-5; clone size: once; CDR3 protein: CATSDLQYGGETQYF; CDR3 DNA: TGTGCCACCAGTGATTTGCAATACGGGGGGGAGACCCAGTACTTC
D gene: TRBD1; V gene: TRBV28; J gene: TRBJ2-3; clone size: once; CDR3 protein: CASSLAHAGGATDTQYF; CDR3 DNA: TGTGCCAGCAGTTTGGCCCACGCAGGGGGCGCGACAGATACGCAGTATTTT
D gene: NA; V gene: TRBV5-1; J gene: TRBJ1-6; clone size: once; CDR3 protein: CASSLANRGAPNSPLHF; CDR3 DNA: TGCGCCAGCAGCTTGGCCAATCGGGGGGCCCCTAATTCACCCCTCCACTTT
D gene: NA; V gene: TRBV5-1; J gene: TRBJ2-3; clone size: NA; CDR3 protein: CASSAAIATNTDTQYF; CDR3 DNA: TGCGCCAGCAGCGCTGCTATCGCAACCAACACAGATACGCAGTATTTT
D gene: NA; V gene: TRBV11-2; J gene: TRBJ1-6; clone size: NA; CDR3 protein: CASRSWEEGHSPLHF; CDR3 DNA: TGTGCCAGCCGATCTTGGGAGGAAGGGCATTCACCCCTCCACTTT
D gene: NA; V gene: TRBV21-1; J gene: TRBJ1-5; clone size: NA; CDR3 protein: CARSGGVNQPQHF; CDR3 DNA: TGTGCCAGGAGTGGGGGGGTCAATCAGCCCCAGCATTTT
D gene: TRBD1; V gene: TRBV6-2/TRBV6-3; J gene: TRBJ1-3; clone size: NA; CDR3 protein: CASSDGTGQGNTIYF; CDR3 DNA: TGTGCCAGCAGCGACGGGACAGGGCAAGGAAACACCATATATTTT
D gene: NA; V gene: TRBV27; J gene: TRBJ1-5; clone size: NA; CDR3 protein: CASSLLVHQPQHF; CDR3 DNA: TGTGCCAGCAGTTTACTCGTTCATCAGCCCCAGCATTTT
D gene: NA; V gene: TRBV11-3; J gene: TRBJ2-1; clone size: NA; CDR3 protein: CASSLGTGLSINEQFF; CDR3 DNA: TGTGCCAGCAGCTTAGGAACAGGGTTATCAATTAATGAGCAGTTCTTC
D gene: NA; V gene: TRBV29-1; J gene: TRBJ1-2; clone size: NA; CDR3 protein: CSVGEPGFYGYTF; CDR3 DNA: TGCAGCGTTGGCGAACCAGGGTTCTATGGCTACACCTTC
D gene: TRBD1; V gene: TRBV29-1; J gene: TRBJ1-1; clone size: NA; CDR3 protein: CSFFEGGISTEAFF; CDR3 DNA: TGCAGCTTTTTCGAAGGGGGCATTTCCACTGAAGCTTTCTTT
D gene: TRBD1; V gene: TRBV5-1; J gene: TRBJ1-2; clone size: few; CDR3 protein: CASSPGQGTYGYTF; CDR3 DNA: TGCGCCAGCAGCCCAGGACAGGGAACCTATGGCTACACCTTC
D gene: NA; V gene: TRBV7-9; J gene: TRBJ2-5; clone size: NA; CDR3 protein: CASSRAGGQETQYF; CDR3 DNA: TGTGCCAGCAGCCGTGCGGGCGGCCAAGAGACCCAGTACTTC
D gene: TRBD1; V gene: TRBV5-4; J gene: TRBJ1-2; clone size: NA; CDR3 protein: CASRTQGGFYGYTF; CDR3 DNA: TGTGCCAGCAGAACACAGGGGGGCTTCTATGGCTACACCTTC
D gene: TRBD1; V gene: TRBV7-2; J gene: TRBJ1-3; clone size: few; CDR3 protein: CASSNETGALFGNTIYF; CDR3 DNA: TGTGCCAGCAGCAATGAGACAGGGGCTTTATTTGGAAACACCATATATTTT
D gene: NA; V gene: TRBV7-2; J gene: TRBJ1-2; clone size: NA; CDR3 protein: CASSPTENYGYTF; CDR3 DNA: TGTGCCAGCAGCCCGACGGAGAACTATGGCTACACCTTC
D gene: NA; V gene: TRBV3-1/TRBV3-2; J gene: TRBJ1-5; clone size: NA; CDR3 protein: CASSPPRGERQPQHF; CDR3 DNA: TGTGCCAGCAGCCCACCCAGGGGTGAAAGGCAGCCCCAGCATTTT
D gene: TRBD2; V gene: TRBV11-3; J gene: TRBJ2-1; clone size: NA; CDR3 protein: CASSYQPSGSGDEQFF; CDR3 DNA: TGTGCCAGCAGCTACCAACCTAGCGGGAGTGGCGATGAGCAGTTCTTC
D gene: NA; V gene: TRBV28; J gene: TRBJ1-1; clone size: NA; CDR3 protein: CASSFLESNTEAFF; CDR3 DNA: TGTGCCAGCAGTTTTTTAGAGTCGAACACTGAAGCTTTCTTT
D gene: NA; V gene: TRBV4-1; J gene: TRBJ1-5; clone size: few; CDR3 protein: CASSQEVADTNQPQHF; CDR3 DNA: TGCGCCAGCAGCCAAGAAGTAGCGGACACCAATCAGCCCCAGCATTTT
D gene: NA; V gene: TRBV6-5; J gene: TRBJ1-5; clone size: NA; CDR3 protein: CASSRTASQPQHF; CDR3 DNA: TGTGCCAGCAGTCGGACAGCAAGTCAGCCCCAGCATTTT
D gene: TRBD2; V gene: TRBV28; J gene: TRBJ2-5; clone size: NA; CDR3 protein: CASSFLAGAGTQYF; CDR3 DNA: TGTGCCAGCAGTTTCCTAGCGGGAGCCGGGACCCAGTACTTC
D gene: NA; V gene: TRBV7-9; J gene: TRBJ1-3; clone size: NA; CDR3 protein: CASSLASAGGNTIYF; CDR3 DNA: TGTGCCAGCAGCTTAGCGTCGGCAGGGGGAAACACCATATATTTT
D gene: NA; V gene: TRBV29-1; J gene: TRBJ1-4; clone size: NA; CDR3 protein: CSVDRAGPNEKLFF; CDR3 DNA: TGCAGCGTTGATCGGGCGGGTCCAAATGAAAAACTGTTTTTT
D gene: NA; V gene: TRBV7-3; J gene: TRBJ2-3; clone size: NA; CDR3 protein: CASSLSRDWQDGTDTQYF; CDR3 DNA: TGTGCCAGCAGCCTAAGCCGGGATTGGCAGGATGGCACAGATACGCAGTATTTT
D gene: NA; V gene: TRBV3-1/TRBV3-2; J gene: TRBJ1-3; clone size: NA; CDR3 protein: CASSLIRGYGNTIYF; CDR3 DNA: TGTGCCAGCAGCTTAATAAGGGGGTATGGAAACACCATATATTTT
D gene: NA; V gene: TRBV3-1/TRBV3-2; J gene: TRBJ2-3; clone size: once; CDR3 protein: CASTPKGTSPGVTDTQYF; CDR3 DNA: TGTGCCAGCACCCCAAAGGGTACTAGCCCGGGGGTGACAGATACGCAGTATTTT
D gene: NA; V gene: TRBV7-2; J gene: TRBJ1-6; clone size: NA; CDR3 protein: CASSTTGPNSPLHF; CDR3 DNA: TGTGCCAGCAGCACAACAGGGCCTAATTCACCCCTCCACTTT